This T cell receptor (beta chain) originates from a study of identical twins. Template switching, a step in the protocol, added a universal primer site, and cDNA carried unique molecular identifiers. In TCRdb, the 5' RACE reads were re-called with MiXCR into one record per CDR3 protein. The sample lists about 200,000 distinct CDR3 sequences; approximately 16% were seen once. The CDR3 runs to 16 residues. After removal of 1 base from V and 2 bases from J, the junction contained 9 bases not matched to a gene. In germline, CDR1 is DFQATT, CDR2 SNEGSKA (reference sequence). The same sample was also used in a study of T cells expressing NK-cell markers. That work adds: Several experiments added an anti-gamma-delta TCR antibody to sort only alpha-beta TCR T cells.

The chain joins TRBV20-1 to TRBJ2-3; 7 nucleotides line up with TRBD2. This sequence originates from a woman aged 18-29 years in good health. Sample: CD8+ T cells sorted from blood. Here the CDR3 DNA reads TGCAGTGCTAGAGGATCTAGCGGAGGGGACACAGATACGCAGTATTTT. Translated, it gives CSARGSSGGDTDTQYF.